This TCR beta chain was observed in a study of blood T cell repertoires in COVID-19. The overall study: COVID-19 samples collected from the United States, Italy and Spain covered acute and convalescent phases.

Original processing notes: Estimates of nucleated cell counts were drawn from the amplification of reference gene primers. Assay used: immunoSEQ multiplex PCR; TCRdb lists only in-frame clones, some missing. V and J calls and clone size are those listed in that table; D and trimming were worked out from the DNA. The top ten hold approximately 9% of the sample, which has some 210,000 clones, 81% seen once. V was pared by 0 bases and J by 0 bases, with 9 bases between. This CDR3 spans 16 amino acids. Germline V gene lookup returns CDR1 SGHNT and CDR2 YYREEE (reference sequence). The sequenced material came from PBMCs or T cells enriched from blood (not recorded which). This TCR derives from a woman between 45 and 60 years old with acute COVID-19. The chain uses TRBV5-4 and TRBJ2-2; the D is unclear. This CDR3 reads CASSLVGVPNTGELFF. DNA of the CDR3: TGTGCCAGCAGCTTGGTGGGCGTCCCGAACACCGGGGAGCTGTTTTTT.